Below, 10 T cell receptor beta chains from the same sample are listed, as sequenced in a study of blood T cell repertoires in COVID-19. Using immunoSEQ multiplex PCR, the repertoire was profiled, and TCRdb retains in-frame clones only, with some absent. The sample carries 200,000 to 250,000 clones, roughly four fifths recorded once. The sample taken for sequencing was peripheral blood. These TCRs come from a woman aged 40 to 55 with acute or convalescent COVID-19.

V gene TRBV5-5 combines with J gene TRBJ2-7, with TRBD2 matching 11 bases. The CDR3 sequence is 16 residues long. Trimming cost V 4 bases and J 0 bases; bases outside gene matches: 6. Germline CDR1 SGHKS, CDR2 YYEKEE (reference sequence). The CDR3 loop reads CASSQGTSGSSYEQYF. The CDR3 DNA follows: TGTGCCAGCAGCCAGGGGACTAGCGGAAGCTCCTACGAGCAGTACTTC.

J is TRBJ2-7 and V is TRBV6-6; 10 nucleotides match TRBD2. The V and J ends lost 4 bases and 3 bases, in that order; junction bases with no gene match: 3. Germline V gene data show CDR1 as MNHNY and CDR2 as SVGAGI (reference sequence). The CDR3 is 14 residues long. CDR3 sequence reads: CASSSSGGYYEQYF. The CDR3 DNA reads as TGTGCCAGCAGTTCTAGCGGGGGATACTACGAGCAGTACTTC.

The V and J genes are TRBV21-1 and TRBJ2-1; the D call in the table, TRBD1, was not verified against the DNA. TRBV21-1 is a pseudogene segment. This CDR3 comprises 17 residues. The CDR3 region is CASSKLPGYSIDNEQFF. The CDR3 bases are TGTGCCAGCAGCAAACTTCCAGGGTATTCTATAGACAATGAGCAGTTCTTC.

The V and J genes are TRBV19 and TRBJ1-5; 9 positions agree with TRBD1. Trimming removed 5 bases from V and 0 bases from J; junction bases left unmatched: 14. Germline CDR1 LNHDA, CDR2 SQIVND (reference sequence). The CDR3 spans 19 residues. The CDR3 reads CASSPTPGTGIYSNQPQHF. DNA for the CDR3: TGTGCCAGTAGTCCAACCCCCGGGACAGGGATTTATAGCAATCAGCCCCAGCATTTT.

The rearrangement joins TRBV5-1 to TRBJ2-3; 7 bases agree with TRBD2. Germline V gene data show CDR1 as SGHRS and CDR2 as YFSETQ. The CDR3 spans 16 residues. Trimming at V came to 4 bases and at J to 1 base, leaving 9 bases not matched to a gene. Here the CDR3 DNA reads TGCGCCAGCAGCCTATTAGCGGGCCTGGGCACAGATACGCAGTATTTT. Protein: CASSLLAGLGTDTQYF.

This chain joins TRBV4-3 and TRBJ2-3; TRBD1 aligns across 9 bases. J was trimmed by 11 bases and V by 1 base; bases with no gene match: 4. CDR1 and CDR2 from the germline V gene are LGHNA and YSLEER. This CDR3 spans 13 amino acids. CDR3 coding DNA: TGCGCCAGCAGCCAAGGCGGACAGGGGTGGCAGTATTTT. It encodes CASSQGGQGWQYF.

The J gene is TRBJ2-1, the V gene TRBV10-3; 7 bases are a match to TRBD2. V dropped 3 bases and J dropped 9; count of bases not matched to a gene: 5. The length of the CDR3 is 13 residues. The V gene's germline CDR1 is ENHRY and CDR2 SYGVKD. The CDR3 DNA sequence: TGTGCCATCAGTGAAAGTGGCGGGGGTGAGCAGTTCTTC. This gives the protein CAISESGGGEQFF.

The J gene is TRBJ2-1, the V gene TRBV27; 10 nucleotides align to TRBD2. Germline loops: CDR1 MNHEY, CDR2 SMNVEV (reference sequence). The CDR3 totals 16 residues. Germline trimming cut 6 bases from V and 4 bases from J; bases unmatched to any gene: 9. Written as DNA, the CDR3 is TGTGCCAGCAGCTATAGCGGGAGGAGGGGATACAATGAGCAGTTCTTC. This translates into CASSYSGRRGYNEQFF.

A note on this clone: Other DNA sequences in the same sample also yield this CDR3. The chain combines TRBV5-1 with TRBJ2-7; a possible D gene is TRBD1 (5 bases). V dropped 4 bases and J dropped 1 base, with 9 bases sitting between them. Germline V gene data show CDR1 as SGHRS and CDR2 as YFSETQ. This CDR3 has 13 amino acids. The CDR3 reads CASSGQGSYEQYF. Here the CDR3 DNA reads TGCGCCAGCAGCGGGCAGGGTTCCTACGAGCAGTACTTC. Complete variable domain (other parts from reference TRBV5-1 and TRBJ2-7): KAGVTQTPRYLIKTRGQQVTLSCSPISGHRSVSWYQQTPGQGLQFLFEYFSETQRNKGNFPGRFSGRQFSNSRSEMNVSTLELGDSALYLCASSGQGSYEQYFGPGTRLTVT.

The V call is TRBV15, the J call TRBJ1-1; weak D call: TRBD1 (5 bases). Trimming took off 9 bases at V and 0 bases at J, with 11 bases between the two ends. This CDR3 is built from 13 residues. Germline CDR1 and CDR2: LNHNV and YYDKDF (reference sequence). CDR3 sequence: CATRQFMNTEAFF. CDR3 nucleotides: TGTGCCACACGACAGTTCATGAACACTGAAGCTTTCTTT.